This T cell receptor (beta chain) was sequenced in a study of control samples from healthy donors and cancer patients. This clone was recorded only once. The data were produced by immunoSEQ multiplex PCR, yet TCRdb's version contains in-frame clones alone and is incomplete. The repertoire holds roughly 51,000 clones, with more than 70% as singletons. The sample comprised PBMCs. This TCR came from a middle-aged man with colorectal cancer.

The CDR3 coding sequence is TGTGCCAGCAGCCCCCGGAGAACTATTAGCTCCTACGAGCAGTACTTC. This sequence encodes CASSPRRTISSYEQYF. V usage is TRBV11-2 and J usage is TRBJ2-7; D gene unclear. This CDR3 contains 16 residues. CDR1 and CDR2 from the germline V gene are SGHAT and FQNNGV. The V gene lost 5 bases and the J gene lost 0 bases, with 17 bases spanning the gap.